Below, one TCR beta chain is given with its context. This CDR3 region has 12 residues. V was pared by 1 base and J by 8 bases, with 6 bases between. The sample is drawn from a study of blood T cell repertoires in COVID-19. Study processing details: Reference gene primer amplification gave nucleated cell count estimates. The method was immunoSEQ multiplex PCR; TCRdb's version includes in-frame clones alone and lacks a portion of them. V and J calls and clone size are copied from that table; D and trimming were computed from the DNA. Of 4,900 or so clones in the sample, almost 75% were seen once. Sequenced sample: peripheral blood. The sequence was obtained from a human donor in a cohort sampled during active COVID-19. The chain carries TRBV12-3 or TRBV12-4 and TRBJ1-5; D gene unclear. CDR3 amino acids: CASSLVVKPQHF. The CDR3 nucleotides are TGTGCCAGCAGTTTAGTTGTTAAGCCCCAGCATTTT.